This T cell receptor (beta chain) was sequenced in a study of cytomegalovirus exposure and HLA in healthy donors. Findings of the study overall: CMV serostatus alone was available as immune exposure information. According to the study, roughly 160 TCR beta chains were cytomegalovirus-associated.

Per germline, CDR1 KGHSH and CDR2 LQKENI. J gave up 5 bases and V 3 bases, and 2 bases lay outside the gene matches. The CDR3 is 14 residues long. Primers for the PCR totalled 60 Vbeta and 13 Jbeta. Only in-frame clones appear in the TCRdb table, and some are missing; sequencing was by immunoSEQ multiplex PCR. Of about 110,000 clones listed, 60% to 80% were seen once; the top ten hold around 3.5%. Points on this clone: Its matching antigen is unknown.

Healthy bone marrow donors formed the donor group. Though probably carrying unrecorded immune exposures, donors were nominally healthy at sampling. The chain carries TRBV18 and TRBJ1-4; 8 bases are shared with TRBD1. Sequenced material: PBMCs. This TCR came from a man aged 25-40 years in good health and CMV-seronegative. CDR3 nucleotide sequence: TGTGCCAGCTCACCGGGACAGGTGAATGAAAAACTGTTTTTT. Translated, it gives CASSPGQVNEKLFF.